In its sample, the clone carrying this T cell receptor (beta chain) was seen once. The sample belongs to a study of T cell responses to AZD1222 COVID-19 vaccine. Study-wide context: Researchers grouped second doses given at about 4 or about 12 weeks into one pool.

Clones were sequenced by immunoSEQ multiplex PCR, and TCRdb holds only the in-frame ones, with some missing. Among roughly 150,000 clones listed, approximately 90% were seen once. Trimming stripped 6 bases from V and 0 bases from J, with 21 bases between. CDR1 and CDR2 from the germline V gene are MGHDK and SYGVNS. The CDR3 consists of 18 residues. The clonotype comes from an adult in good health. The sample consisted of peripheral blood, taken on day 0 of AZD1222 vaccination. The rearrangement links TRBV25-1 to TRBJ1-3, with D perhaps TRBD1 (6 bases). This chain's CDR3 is CASSPTGDIEGSGNTIYF. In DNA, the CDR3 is TGTGCCAGCAGCCCGACAGGTGATATTGAAGGCTCTGGAAACACCATATATTTT. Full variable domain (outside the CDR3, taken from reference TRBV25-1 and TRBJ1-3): EADIYQTPRYLVIGTGKKITLECSQTMGHDKMYWYQQDPGMELHLIHYSYGVNSTEKGDLSSESTVSRIRTEHFPLTLESARPSHTSQYLCASSPTGDIEGSGNTIYFGEGSWLTVV.